This T cell receptor beta chain was sequenced for a study of blood T cell repertoires in COVID-19. The participants were between about 18 and 100 years old and came from 24 US areas. Participants were placed into cohorts based on the clinical history they reported. This table comes from immunoSEQ multiplex PCR, and its TCRdb copy is limited to in-frame clones, with some not included. In the table there are a few hundred thousand clones, approximately 90% of which are singletons. The CDR3 contains 14 residues. Trimming shortened V by 0 bases and J by 8 bases, and 11 bases separated the two germline ends. Germline CDR1 is SGHKS and CDR2 is YYEKEE (reference sequence).

This TCR was sampled from a woman aged 50 to 65 who had recovered from COVID-19. Sequenced input: PBMCs or T cells enriched from blood (not recorded which). V and J are TRBV5-5 and TRBJ1-4; D is uncertain. Written as DNA, the CDR3 is TGTGCCAGCAGCTTGGGCCGGGTTGGAGAAAAACTGTTTTTT. It encodes CASSLGRVGEKLFF.